This passage covers 22 T cell receptor beta chains from one sample sequenced in a study of blood T cell repertoires in COVID-19. Assay used: immunoSEQ multiplex PCR; TCRdb lists only in-frame clones, some missing. Of 90,000 to 150,000 clones listed, 85% to 90% are singletons. The source material was peripheral blood. These receptors came from an older man with acute or convalescent COVID-19.

The chain joins TRBV20-1 to TRBJ1-2; D might be TRBD1 (6 bases). The ends were cut back, 3 bases at V and 7 bases at J, with 12 bases in the middle. CDR3 length: 12 residues. Germline loops: CDR1 DFQATT, CDR2 SNEGSKA (reference sequence). CDR3 sequence (DNA): TGCAGTGCTAGTTCGGGGGGGGCTGGCTACACCTTC. Residues: CSASSGGAGYTF.

This clone was observed once. The chain recombines TRBV7-2 with TRBJ1-2; tentatively, D is TRBD1 (6 bases). Trimming took 5 bases from V and 6 from J, leaving 16 bases between them. There are 14 residues in the CDR3. Germline loops: CDR1 SGHTA, CDR2 FQGNSA. CDR3 amino acids: CASSISQGRDGYTF. The CDR3 bases are TGTGCCAGCAGCATTAGCCAGGGGCGGGATGGCTACACCTTC.

The V and J genes are TRBV11-3 and TRBJ2-2, with 10 bases lining up with TRBD2. There are 15 residues in the CDR3. V gave up 4 bases and J gave up 7 bases; unmatched junction bases: 6. Germline values: CDR1 SGHNT, CDR2 YENEEA. The CDR3 reads CASSSERGGNGELFF. In DNA form, the CDR3 reads TGTGCCAGCAGCTCCGAGCGGGGGGGCAACGGGGAGCTGTTTTTT. Filled out from reference TRBV11-3 and TRBJ2-2, the complete variable domain reads EAGVVQSPRYKIIEKKQPVAFWCNPISGHNTLYWYLQNLGQGPELLIRYENEEAVDDSQLPKDRFSAERLKGVDSTLKIQPAELGDSAVYLCASSSERGGNGELFFGEGSRLTVL.

The chain recombines TRBV25-1 with TRBJ1-1; perhaps TRBD1 as D (6 bases). Trimming stripped 4 bases from V and 3 bases from J, with 9 bases between. This CDR3 has 13 amino acids. The germline CDR1 and CDR2 sequences are MGHDK and SYGVNS. This CDR3 is CASSATGYTEAFF. CDR3 in DNA: TGTGCCAGCAGTGCAACAGGGTACACTGAAGCTTTCTTT. Full variable domain (rest looked up from reference TRBV25-1 and TRBJ1-1): EADIYQTPRYLVIGTGKKITLECSQTMGHDKMYWYQQDPGMELHLIHYSYGVNSTEKGDLSSESTVSRIRTEHFPLTLESARPSHTSQYLCASSATGYTEAFFGQGTRLTVV.

This chain uses TRBV3-1 (or the pseudogene TRBV3-2) with TRBJ2-7; maybe TRBD2 (7 bases). The CDR3 has 15 residues. The V end was cut by 6 bases, the J end by 5 bases, with 20 bases between. Per germline, CDR1 LGHDT and CDR2 YNNKEL (reference sequence). CDR3 in amino acids: CASRSFAGAIDEQYF. CDR3 nucleotides: TGTGCCAGCAGGTCGTTCGCGGGGGCCATCGACGAGCAGTACTTC.

Written as DNA, the CDR3 is TGTGCCAGCAGTCTAAGCGGGGGCAGCACCGGGGAGCTGTTTTTT. It translates to CASSLSGGSTGELFF. The rearrangement uses TRBV3-1 (or the pseudogene TRBV3-2) and TRBJ2-2, with 8 bases lining up with TRBD2. Germline V gene lookup returns CDR1 LGHDT and CDR2 YNNKEL (reference sequence). The CDR3 covers 15 residues. The junction had 7 bases not matched to a gene; V was cut back by 6 bases and J by 4 bases.

V and J are TRBV3-1 (or the pseudogene TRBV3-2) and TRBJ1-3; unclear D gene. Per germline, CDR1 LGHDT and CDR2 YNNKEL (reference sequence). The CDR3 is 16 residues long. Trimming stripped 0 bases from V and 0 bases from J, with 9 bases between. CDR3 in DNA: TGTGCCAGCAGCCAAGAATACCGAGACTCTGGAAACACCATATATTTT. Amino acid sequence: CASSQEYRDSGNTIYF.

Only one count was recorded for this clone. The V gene is TRBV15, the J gene TRBJ1-2; D may be TRBD1 (5 bases). V was pared by 1 base and J by 3 bases, with 15 bases between. The CDR3 extends over 16 amino acids. Germline V lookup: CDR1 LNHNV, CDR2 YYDKDF (reference sequence). In nucleotides, the CDR3 is TGTGCCACCAGCAGAGGAGGTCTCGACAGACACTATGGCTACACCTTC. Translated, it gives CATSRGGLDRHYGYTF. Combining the CDR3 with reference TRBV15 and TRBJ1-2 gives the whole variable domain DAMVIQNPRYQVTQFGKPVTLSCSQTLNHNVMYWYQQKSSQAPKLLFHYYDKDFNNEADTPDNFQSRRPNTSFCFLDIRSPGLGDTAMYLCATSRGGLDRHYGYTFGSGTRLTVV.

J is TRBJ1-6 and V is TRBV11-3; D perhaps matches TRBD1 (5 bases). The V end lost 5 bases, the J end lost 7 bases, and 9 bases lay between the germline ends. The length of the CDR3 is 13 residues. Germline V gives CDR1 SGHNT, CDR2 YENEEA. The DNA for the CDR3 is TGTGCCAGCAGCCCAGGGCTGAATTCACCCCTCCACTTT. This gives the protein CASSPGLNSPLHF.

The rearrangement uses TRBV5-6 and TRBJ2-5; 11 bases fit TRBD1. CDR1 and CDR2 from the germline V gene are SGHDT and YYEEEE. V lost 5 bases, J lost 2 bases, and 5 bases stayed unmatched. The CDR3 length is 15 residues. CDR3 in amino acids: CASSGTGGRQETQYF. The CDR3 coding sequence is TGTGCCAGCAGTGGGACAGGGGGGAGACAAGAGACCCAGTACTTC.

The rearrangement links TRBV9 to TRBJ2-1; a weak D match, TRBD2 (7 bases). Trimming took off 4 bases at V and 8 bases at J, with 22 bases between the two ends. The CDR3 consists of 16 residues. Germline V gene lookup returns CDR1 SGDLS and CDR2 YYNGEE. CDR3 bases: TGTGCCAGCAGCCCCCCGGTTGGGGGGGGCCGGGATGAGCAGTTCTTC. Its translation is CASSPPVGGGRDEQFF.

The chain joins TRBV7-8 to TRBJ2-1; TRBD2 aligns across 9 bases. The germline V gene has CDR1 SGHVS and CDR2 FQNEAQ. The CDR3 runs to 17 residues. V shed 4 bases and J 5 bases; nucleotides not matched to a gene: 12. The CDR3 sequence is CASSSRTGLATHNEQFF. As DNA, the CDR3 is TGTGCCAGCAGCTCTCGAACTGGACTAGCGACACACAATGAGCAGTTCTTC. Full variable domain (remainder filled in from reference TRBV7-8 and TRBJ2-1): GAGVSQSPRYKVAKRGQDVALRCDPISGHVSLFWYQQALGQGPEFLTYFQNEAQLDKSGLPSDRFFAERPEGSVSTLKIQRTQQEDSAVYLCASSSRTGLATHNEQFFGPGTRLTVL.

The chain employs TRBV5-6 and TRBJ2-7; 7 positions agree with TRBD1. Germline assignment: CDR1 SGHDT and CDR2 YYEEEE. The CDR3 sequence is 14 residues long. Trimming took 2 bases from V and 1 from J; bases not matched to a gene: 3. The CDR3 DNA is TGTGCCAGCAGCTTTGGGACAGCATCCTACGAGCAGTACTTC. Amino acid sequence: CASSFGTASYEQYF.

J is TRBJ2-7 and V is TRBV5-1; 7 nucleotides agree with TRBD1. This CDR3 has 14 residues. Germline CDR1 SGHRS, CDR2 YFSETQ. Trimming took 3 bases from V and 0 from J; bases not matched to a gene: 3. CDR3: CASSSGTVSYEQYF. The CDR3 region has the DNA TGCGCCAGCAGCTCCGGGACAGTCTCCTACGAGCAGTACTTC. The full variable domain, in which reference TRBV5-1 and TRBJ2-7 provide the parts outside the CDR3, is KAGVTQTPRYLIKTRGQQVTLSCSPISGHRSVSWYQQTPGQGLQFLFEYFSETQRNKGNFPGRFSGRQFSNSRSEMNVSTLELGDSALYLCASSSGTVSYEQYFGPGTRLTVT.

CDR3 loop: CASSPEQGPYYGYTF. In DNA form, the CDR3 reads TGTGCCAGCAGCCCCGAGCAGGGTCCCTATTATGGCTACACCTTC. The V and J genes are TRBV7-8 and TRBJ1-2, with D possibly being TRBD1 (5 bases). Germline assignment: CDR1 SGHVS and CDR2 FQNEAQ. With 5 bases removed from V and 5 bases from J, the gap between germline ends came to 18 bases. The CDR3 consists of 15 residues.

The J gene is TRBJ2-3, the V gene TRBV10-3, with D perhaps TRBD2 (6 bases). Germline loops: CDR1 ENHRY, CDR2 SYGVKD. CDR3 length: 16 amino acids. Between the trimmed V and J ends, which lost 0 bases and 9 bases, there was a span of 19 bases. CDR3 in amino acids: CAISESSSGLGETQYF. CDR3 sequence (DNA): TGTGCCATCAGTGAGTCCTCCAGCGGGTTGGGAGAAACGCAGTATTTT.

The genes are TRBV9 and TRBJ2-1; D might be TRBD1 (6 bases). The CDR3 contains 15 residues. V was pared by 0 bases and J by 7 bases, with 14 bases between. CDR1 SGDLS and CDR2 YYNGEE come from the germline V gene. CDR3 amino acids: CASSVDQGHWNEQFF. The DNA for the CDR3 is TGTGCCAGCAGCGTAGACCAGGGGCATTGGAATGAGCAGTTCTTC.

V and J are TRBV28 and TRBJ1-3; the match to TRBD1 covers 7 bases. Germline V gene data show CDR1 as MDHEN and CDR2 as SYDVKM. This CDR3 contains 16 residues. V was clipped by 6 bases and J by 16 bases; unmatched bases: 24. CDR3 sequence: CASSHSKGQQWYLVYF. For the CDR3, the DNA is TGTGCCAGCAGCCATTCCAAGGGACAGCAATGGTATCTGGTCTATTTT.

The chain is built from TRBV4-2 and TRBJ1-5, with a tentative D call TRBD1 (6 bases). Germline loops: CDR1 LGHNA, CDR2 YNFKEQ. The V and J ends lost 4 bases and 2 bases respectively, with 15 bases between them. The CDR3 totals 16 residues. The CDR3 DNA follows: TGTGCCAGCAGCCCAATATTGGCAGGGGGCAATCAGCCCCAGCATTTT. Translated, it gives CASSPILAGGNQPQHF.

V and J are TRBV28 and TRBJ1-3, with a weak D call TRBD1 (6 bases). V was shortened by 9 bases and J by 6 bases, with 12 bases between the two germline ends. The CDR3 extends over 12 amino acids. Per germline, CDR1 MDHEN and CDR2 SYDVKM. The chain's CDR3 is CASRGGVNTIYF. The DNA for the CDR3 is TGTGCCAGTCGAGGGGGTGTAAACACCATATATTTT.

The chain recombines TRBV5-1 with TRBJ2-7; D is possibly TRBD2 (6 bases). Trimming took off 0 bases at V and 5 bases at J, with 9 bases between the two ends. CDR3 length: 13 residues. Germline CDR1 reads SGHRS; CDR2 reads YFSETQ. The DNA of the CDR3 is TGCGCCAGCAGCTTGGCAGGGACTCACGAGCAGTACTTC. This translates into CASSLAGTHEQYF.

The rearrangement uses TRBV2 and TRBJ1-5, with TRBD1 matching over 8 bases. This CDR3 is 13 amino acids long. Germline V gives CDR1 SNHLY, CDR2 FYNNEI. V lost 8 bases, J lost 3 bases, and 3 bases stayed unmatched. The CDR3 loop is CASRDRLNQPQHF. As DNA, the CDR3 is TGTGCCAGCCGGGACAGGCTCAATCAGCCCCAGCATTTT.